This TCR beta chain was obtained from a study of blood T cells in healthy people across ages. About the research overall: The capture of about one barcoded beta molecule per two T cells was achieved by template switching.

Germline CDR1 SGHDT, CDR2 YYEEEE. The CDR3 is 16 residues long. Trimming removed 3 bases from V and 1 base from J; junction bases left unmatched: 8. This clonotype was seen only a few times. Primed by a sample-barcoded 5' primer and a J-beta primer mix, a second PCR proceeded for about 6 to 12 cycles. Researchers report that each sample yielded at least 3 million CDR3-containing paired-end reads. TCRdb fed the 5' RACE reads into MiXCR, producing one record per CDR3 protein. The data hold 650,000 to 800,000 distinct CDR3 sequences, with about 42% observed a single time. Material: blood. The J gene is TRBJ2-5, the V gene TRBV5-6, with 8 bases identical to TRBD2. This TCR derives from a man aged 55 to 70 in good health. CDR3 sequence reads: CASSYYGGGTQETQYF. DNA of the CDR3: TGTGCCAGCAGCTATTACGGGGGGGGTACCCAAGAGACCCAGTACTTC. Filled out from reference TRBV5-6 and TRBJ2-5, the complete variable domain reads DAGVTQSPTHLIKTRGQQVTLRCSPKSGHDTVSWYQQALGQGPQFIFQYYEEEERQRGNFPDRFSGHQFPNYSSELNVNALLLGDSALYLCASSYYGGGTQETQYFGPGTRLLVL.